This T cell receptor beta chain was profiled in a study of PD-1 blockade in mismatch repair-deficient tumors. Overall study context: Enrolled about 2013-2016, patients had progressing, pretreated mismatch repair-deficient cancers of 12 to 13 types.

Germline V gene lookup returns CDR1 SEHNR and CDR2 FQNEAQ (reference sequence). CDR3 size: 15 residues. Unmatched junction bases numbered 11, after V lost 5 bases and J lost 7 bases. Profiling relied on immunoSEQ multiplex PCR, and the TCRdb table lists in-frame clones only, not all of them. The sample has 55,000 to 85,000 clones, around 73% seen once. The source of this sequence is an adult with mismatch repair-deficient cancer. Source: peripheral blood, taken 2 weeks after starting pembrolizumab. This chain uses TRBV7-9 with TRBJ2-1; 7 bases align to TRBD2. The CDR3 here is CASSRSGAAGNEQFF. The CDR3 coding sequence is TGTGCCAGCAGCCGCAGCGGGGCTGCAGGGAATGAGCAGTTCTTC.